This T cell receptor beta chain was identified during a study of blood T cells in healthy people across ages. For the second PCR, which ran for about 6 to 11 cycles, a sample-barcoded 5' primer and a J-beta primer mix were used. TCRdb re-called the 5' RACE reads through MiXCR, storing one row per CDR3 protein. The table has approximately 960,000 distinct CDR3 sequences, about 28% seen once; the top ten hold 9.5% to 13%. The sample holds many counts of this clonotype. Another study also made use of these data, one on T cells of mothers and their children.

The source is a woman between 40 and 50 years old in good health. The sequenced sample consisted of blood.

CDR3 DNA: TGCAGTGCTAGTGAGGCAGGGCTAGCCTACGAGCAGTACTTC. This gives the protein CSASEAGLAYEQYF. The chain recombines TRBV20-1 with TRBJ2-7; TRBD1 might be the D (5 bases). This CDR3 has 14 residues. V was cut by 3 bases and J by 2 bases, with 14 bases left in between. Germline V gene lookup returns CDR1 DFQATT and CDR2 SNEGSKA (reference sequence).